The 5 T cell receptor beta chains presented below share a single source sample, sequenced in a study of T-cell memory formation after mild COVID-19. From the 5' RACE reads, TCRdb called clonotypes with MiXCR, one entry per CDR3 protein. The data contain about 540,000 distinct CDR3 sequences, roughly 21% of them singletons. What was sequenced was PBMCs or a T cell subset sorted from them (not recorded which). The source of these receptors is an adult woman who had mild COVID-19 (a few samples of this study predate the infection). Cell type and time point are not known.

The V call is TRBV20-1, the J call TRBJ2-6, with 8 bases identical to TRBD1. V lost 0 bases, J lost 12 bases, and 7 bases stayed unmatched. The CDR3 runs 14 residues. In germline, CDR1 is DFQATT, CDR2 SNEGSKA (reference sequence). This CDR3 is CSARDRTGSPVLTF. The DNA for the CDR3 is TGCAGTGCTAGAGATCGGACAGGGTCCCCCGTCCTGACTTTC.

The rearrangement uses TRBV29-1 and TRBJ2-1, with TRBD1 matching 9 bases. The CDR3 is 14 amino acids. Trimming removed 6 bases from V and 7 bases from J; junction bases left unmatched: 10. Per germline, CDR1 SQVTM and CDR2 ANQGSEA. The CDR3 sequence: CSVDAQGAGNEQFF. CDR3 coding DNA: TGCAGCGTCGACGCACAGGGGGCAGGGAATGAGCAGTTCTTC.

The table lists this clonotype with many counts. The V call is TRBV7-8, the J call TRBJ2-3; D not resolved. Germline-derived CDR1 and CDR2 are SGHVS and FQNEAQ. The ends were cut back, 2 bases at V and 0 bases at J, with 6 bases in the middle. There are 14 residues in the CDR3. For the CDR3, the DNA is TGTGCCAGCAGCTTACGCAGGAGCACAGATACGCAGTATTTT. Residues: CASSLRRSTDTQYF.

This clonotype was counted a few times. The V and J genes are TRBV3-1 and TRBJ1-2, with D perhaps matching TRBD1 (5 bases). Germline CDR1 LGHDT, CDR2 YNNKEL (reference sequence). The CDR3 contains 14 residues. V lost 4 bases and J 5 bases, leaving 14 bases between the germline ends. The CDR3, as DNA: TGTGCCAGCAGCCGGGACGTCCTCTCATATGGCTACACCTTC. This codes for CASSRDVLSYGYTF.

In its sample, this clonotype was seen a few times. The rearrangement links TRBV7-2 to TRBJ2-1; 7 positions agree with TRBD2. This CDR3 spans 16 amino acids. The V gene end was trimmed by 1 base and the J gene end by 6 bases; junction bases not matched to a gene: 9. Germline CDR1 SGHTA, CDR2 FQGNSA. Written as DNA, the CDR3 is TGTGCCAGCAGCTTAGGTTTTGCGGGGGTAGGCAATGAGCAGTTCTTC. This encodes CASSLGFAGVGNEQFF.